The 10 T cell receptor beta chains listed next were all sequenced from one sample in a study of blood T cell repertoires in COVID-19. Profiling relied on immunoSEQ multiplex PCR, and the TCRdb table lists in-frame clones only, not all of them. The repertoire holds 70,000 or so clones, with around 83% as singletons. Sequenced: peripheral blood. The source of these receptors is a man between 70 and 80 years old with active COVID-19.

The genes are TRBV6-6 and TRBJ1-4; TRBD1 agrees at 7 bases. Looked up from germline, CDR1 is MNHNY and CDR2 is SVGAGI (reference sequence). The V segment lost 4 bases and the J segment 3 bases; nucleotides outside the gene matches: 2. This CDR3 is built from 14 residues. This CDR3 reads CASSSGGPNEKLFF. CDR3 bases: TGTGCCAGCAGTTCAGGGGGACCTAATGAAAAACTGTTTTTT.

V gene TRBV7-3 combines with J gene TRBJ2-2; tentatively, D is TRBD2 (6 bases). Deletions cut 2 bases from V and 4 bases from J, with 14 bases between. Germline V gene sequence: CDR1 SGHTA, CDR2 FQGTGA. CDR3 length: 16 amino acids. The CDR3 here is CASSLGSGGATGELFF. The CDR3 DNA follows: TGTGCCAGCAGCTTAGGCTCCGGGGGAGCCACCGGGGAGCTGTTTTTT.

The J gene is TRBJ1-2, the V gene TRBV7-3; 8 bases align to TRBD1. The V gene's germline CDR1 is SGHTA and CDR2 FQGTGA. The CDR3 is 15 amino acids. Losses at the gene ends were 5 bases for V and 2 bases for J; bases not matched to a gene: 7. CDR3 DNA sequence: TGTGCCAGCAGCCCCCAGACAGGGGCCAACTATGGCTACACCTTC. Protein product: CASSPQTGANYGYTF. Full variable domain (rest looked up from reference TRBV7-3 and TRBJ1-2): GAGVSQTPSNKVTEKGKYVELRCDPISGHTALYWYRQSLGQGPEFLIYFQGTGAADDSGLPNDRFFAVRPEGSVSTLKIQRTERGDSAVYLCASSPQTGANYGYTFGSGTRLTVV.

This chain connects TRBV24-1 to TRBJ2-1, with 9 bases fitting TRBD2. With 7 bases clipped from V and 5 bases from J, the junction kept 14 bases outside the gene matches. In germline, CDR1 is KGHDR, CDR2 SFDVKD. This CDR3 is built from 17 residues. CDR3 coding DNA: TGTGCCACCAGCGCCCGGGTAAGCGGGAGGCTCGACAATGAGCAGTTCTTC. Translation: CATSARVSGRLDNEQFF.

The rearrangement uses TRBV24-1 and TRBJ2-6; TRBD1 is a possible D gene (6 bases). CDR1 is KGHDR and CDR2 is SFDVKD in the germline V gene. V lost 7 bases and J 1 base, leaving 10 bases between the germline ends. The CDR3 is 15 amino acids. The CDR3 nucleotides are TGTGCCACCAGGGACAGCCTTTCTGGGGCCAACGTCCTGACTTTC. Protein product: CATRDSLSGANVLTF.

The CDR3: CASSQHRQGARVGYQPQHF. As DNA, the CDR3 is TGTGCCAGCAGTCAACACAGACAGGGGGCCCGGGTCGGCTATCAGCCCCAGCATTTT. This chain connects TRBV6-2 or TRBV6-3 to TRBJ1-5, with TRBD1 matching over 10 bases. The CDR3 has 19 residues. Trimming at V came to 5 bases and at J to 5 bases, leaving 18 bases not matched to a gene. Germline V lookup: CDR1 MNHEY, CDR2 SVGEGT.

V is TRBV5-6 and J is TRBJ2-3; no clear D. The ends were cut back, 4 bases at V and 4 bases at J, with 10 bases in the middle. Germline CDR1 and CDR2: SGHDT and YYEEEE. CDR3 length: 13 amino acids. The CDR3 bases are TGTGCCAGCAGCCCCCCGGTTGCAGATACGCAGTATTTT. It yields the protein CASSPPVADTQYF.

The chain carries TRBV19 and TRBJ1-1, with TRBD1 matching 8 bases. Germline assignment: CDR1 LNHDA and CDR2 SQIVND (reference sequence). The V gene end was trimmed by 5 bases and the J gene end by 0 bases; junction bases not matched to a gene: 8. The CDR3 length is 16 residues. CDR3 amino acids: CASSRTGLPMNTEAFF. The CDR3 nucleotides read TGTGCCAGTAGTCGGACAGGGCTTCCTATGAACACTGAAGCTTTCTTT.

This clone was seen more than once but under ten times. This chain links TRBV3-1 (or the pseudogene TRBV3-2) with TRBJ2-3; 10 bases align to TRBD2. Germline V gene sequence: CDR1 LGHDT, CDR2 YNNKEL (reference sequence). With V trimmed by 0 bases and J by 5 bases, 8 bases remained unmatched. The CDR3 is 17 residues long. CDR3 in amino acids: CASSQEVLASGRDTQYF. DNA of the CDR3: TGTGCCAGCAGCCAAGAGGTGTTGGCTAGCGGGAGAGATACGCAGTATTTT.

V and J are TRBV5-6 and TRBJ2-6, with D perhaps matching TRBD2 (5 bases). Germline lookup yields CDR1 SGHDT and CDR2 YYEEEE. This CDR3 is built from 15 residues. Trimming shortened V by 0 bases and J by 4 bases, and 8 bases separated the two germline ends. The CDR3 nucleotides are TGTGCCAGCAGCTTGGGCGGGCCAGGGGCCAACGTCCTGACTTTC. Translation: CASSLGGPGANVLTF.